A selection of T cell receptor beta chains follows, all from one sample in a study of beta chain features in type 1 diabetes. Produced via immunoSEQ multiplex PCR; TCRdb's table is partial and in-frame only. The sample includes some 350,000 clones, 8.5% to 10% of them seen just once. The sample was central memory CD4+ T cells from blood. The receptors stem from a man in his thirties or forties with type 1 diabetes. CDR3s include the opening cysteine and the closing phenylalanine or tryptophan. A D gene is named only where the DNA matches it firmly. Clone size is shown for a subset of rows, as once, few, many or a class of expanded clone.

size: few
length: 14
D: -
V: TRBV6-6
J: TRBJ2-7
DNA: TGTGCCACCGTGAAGTGGACGGGCAACTACGAGCAGTACTTC
CDR3: CATVKWTGNYEQYF

size: few
length: 17
D: TRBD1
V: TRBV18
J: TRBJ1-1
DNA: TGTGCCAGCTCACCTTCGTTAACAGGGGGGATGAACACTGAAGCTTTCTTT
CDR3: CASSPSLTGGMNTEAFF

size: few
length: 13
D: -
V: TRBV7-2
J: TRBJ1-1
DNA: TGTGCCAGCAGCTTACATATGAACACTGAAGCTTTCTTT
CDR3: CASSLHMNTEAFF

size: few
length: 12
D: -
V: TRBV5-6
J: TRBJ1-5
DNA: TGTGCCAGCAGCTTGAGCGGTCAGCCCCAGCATTTT
CDR3: CASSLSGQPQHF

size: -
length: 13
D: -
V: TRBV10-1
J: TRBJ1-2
DNA: TGCGCCAGCAGTGCAGGATCATCAGGAGGCTACACCTTC
CDR3: CASSAGSSGGYTF

size: few
length: 15
D: TRBD2
V: TRBV14
J: TRBJ2-2
DNA: TGTGCCAGCGGGAGACGACTAGCGGGGACCGGGGAGCTGTTTTTT
CDR3: CASGRRLAGTGELFF

size: -
length: 15
D: -
V: TRBV27
J: TRBJ1-1
DNA: TGTGCCAGCAACCTGGGTGGGGTTATTAGCACTGAAGCTTTCTTT
CDR3: CASNLGGVISTEAFF

size: -
length: 14
D: TRBD1
V: TRBV5-1
J: TRBJ2-5
DNA: TGCGCCAGCAGCTTGGCTCGGACAGGAGAGACCCAGTACTTC
CDR3: CASSLARTGETQYF

size: -
length: 17
D: TRBD2
V: TRBV27
J: TRBJ2-1
DNA: TGTGCCAGCAGTGGGCTTGTAAGGACTAGCGGGAGCAATGAGCAGTTCTTC
CDR3: CASSGLVRTSGSNEQFF

size: few
length: 15
D: TRBD1
V: TRBV6-1
J: TRBJ1-5
DNA: TGTGCCAGCATCGGAAGAGGACAGGGTTGGCAGCCCCAGCATTTT
CDR3: CASIGRGQGWQPQHF

size: few
length: 13
D: -
V: TRBV7-2
J: TRBJ1-2
DNA: TGTGCCAGCAGCTTGAGACAGACTTATGGCTACACCTTC
CDR3: CASSLRQTYGYTF

size: -
length: 13
D: -
V: TRBV6-5
J: TRBJ2-2
DNA: TGTGCCAGCTGCCCCAGATCCACCGGGGAGCTGTTTTTT
CDR3: CASCPRSTGELFF

size: -
length: 14
D: -
V: TRBV6-6
J: TRBJ2-7
DNA: TGTGCCAGCAGTCGGACCAGGGGATTCGACGAGCAGTACTTC
CDR3: CASSRTRGFDEQYF

size: few
length: 15
D: -
V: TRBV27
J: TRBJ1-1
DNA: TGTGCCAGCAGTTTAACTGAGACAGGATTCCCTGAAGCTTTCTTT
CDR3: CASSLTETGFPEAFF

size: few
length: 17
D: TRBD2
V: TRBV7-6
J: TRBJ2-1
DNA: TGTGCCAGCAGCCAAACTAGCGGGATTGACTCCTACAATGAGCAGTTCTTC
CDR3: CASSQTSGIDSYNEQFF

size: -
length: 14
D: TRBD1
V: TRBV4-3
J: TRBJ2-5
DNA: TGCGCCAGCAGCCAATTAGGGGGCCGGGAGACCCAGTACTTC
CDR3: CASSQLGGRETQYF

size: -
length: 12
D: -
V: TRBV6-1
J: TRBJ2-3
DNA: TGTGCCAGCAGTGAAATTGCAGATACGCAGTATTTT
CDR3: CASSEIADTQYF

size: -
length: 15
D: TRBD1
V: TRBV7-9
J: TRBJ2-7
DNA: TGTGCCAGCAGCCTATACCGACAGGGGAGGTACGAGCAGTACTTC
CDR3: CASSLYRQGRYEQYF

size: -
length: 17
D: -
V: TRBV28
J: TRBJ2-1
DNA: TGTGCCAGCAGCCGTCGAATTCGGGACAACATCTACAATGAGCAGTTCTTC
CDR3: CASSRRIRDNIYNEQFF

size: few
length: 14
D: TRBD2
V: TRBV4-2
J: TRBJ2-7
DNA: TGTGCCAGCAGTTTAGCGGGAGGGCCCTACGAGCAGTACTTC
CDR3: CASSLAGGPYEQYF

size: few
length: 13
D: -
V: TRBV7-2
J: TRBJ1-2
DNA: TGTGCCAGCAGCTTTGACGGAGACTATGGCTACACCTTC
CDR3: CASSFDGDYGYTF

size: few
length: 14
D: -
V: TRBV5-1
J: TRBJ2-3
DNA: TGCGCCAGCAGAGAAGGGCCTGGCACAGATACGCAGTATTTT
CDR3: CASREGPGTDTQYF

size: few
length: 15
D: TRBD1
V: TRBV5-1
J: TRBJ2-2
DNA: TGCGCCAGCAGCCCCGGGACAGGGGGCACCGGGGAGCTGTTTTTT
CDR3: CASSPGTGGTGELFF

size: few
length: 15
D: -
V: TRBV18
J: TRBJ2-7
DNA: TGTGCCAGCTCACCCTCCACGGAAGGGGCCCTCGAGCAGTACTTC
CDR3: CASSPSTEGALEQYF

size: -
length: 15
D: TRBD1
V: TRBV15
J: TRBJ1-3
DNA: TGTGCCACCAGCCGTACAGGGGGGACTGGAAACACCATATATTTT
CDR3: CATSRTGGTGNTIYF

size: few
length: 15
D: -
V: TRBV9
J: TRBJ2-3
DNA: TGTGCCAGCAGCGCGGGAGCCAGTAGCACAGATACGCAGTATTTT
CDR3: CASSAGASSTDTQYF

size: many
length: 13
D: -
V: TRBV28
J: TRBJ2-3
DNA: TGTGCCAGCAGTTCCCATTCTCGCGATACGCAGTATTTT
CDR3: CASSSHSRDTQYF

size: few
length: 12
D: -
V: TRBV30
J: TRBJ1-2
DNA: TGTGCCTGGGAAACGGGAAGCTATGGCTACACCTTC
CDR3: CAWETGSYGYTF

size: -
length: 14
D: -
V: TRBV11-1
J: TRBJ1-2
DNA: TGTGCCAGCAGCTTAGTCTCAACAGACTATGGCTACACCTTC
CDR3: CASSLVSTDYGYTF

size: few
length: 13
D: -
V: TRBV19
J: TRBJ1-5
DNA: TGTGCCACCAAGGAGAATAGCAATCAGCCCCAGCATTTT
CDR3: CATKENSNQPQHF

size: -
length: 15
D: -
V: TRBV5-1
J: TRBJ1-5
DNA: TGCGCCAGCAGCTTGGTGGGGGACCCCGGGCAGCCCCAGCATTTT
CDR3: CASSLVGDPGQPQHF

size: -
length: 14
D: TRBD1
V: TRBV7-2
J: TRBJ2-3
DNA: TGTGCCAGCAGCCAGACAGGGGCGACAGATACGCAGTATTTT
CDR3: CASSQTGATDTQYF

size: many
length: 11
D: -
V: TRBV18
J: TRBJ2-1
DNA: TGTGCCAGCTCACCACTTAATGAGCAGTTCTTC
CDR3: CASSPLNEQFF

size: few
length: 16
D: TRBD2
V: TRBV2
J: TRBJ2-7
DNA: TGTGCCAGCAGAAGACTAGCGGGAGTTTTATCCTACGAGCAGTACTTC
CDR3: CASRRLAGVLSYEQYF

size: -
length: 15
D: -
V: TRBV4-1
J: TRBJ2-7
DNA: TGCGCCAGCAGCCAAGGCGACAGGAGCTCCTACGAGCAGTACTTC
CDR3: CASSQGDRSSYEQYF

size: few
length: 14
D: TRBD1
V: TRBV6-6
J: TRBJ2-1
DNA: TGTGCCAGCTCTCCGGGACAGGGGTCCGATGAGCAGTTCTTC
CDR3: CASSPGQGSDEQFF

size: -
length: 15
D: -
V: TRBV27
J: TRBJ2-2
DNA: TGTGCCAGCAGTTTATTTTCCACCCTCACCGGGGAGCTGTTTTTT
CDR3: CASSLFSTLTGELFF

size: -
length: 15
D: -
V: TRBV5-1
J: TRBJ1-1
DNA: TGCGCCAGCAGCTTGGCCCCCAGGGACGGGACTGAAGCTTTCTTT
CDR3: CASSLAPRDGTEAFF

size: few
length: 15
D: TRBD2
V: TRBV7-7
J: TRBJ2-1
DNA: TGTGCCAGCAGCTCCGGGACTAGCGGGTTTGGTGAGCAGTTCTTC
CDR3: CASSSGTSGFGEQFF

size: many
length: 12
D: -
V: TRBV6-1
J: TRBJ1-2
DNA: TGTGCCAGCAGTGCAAGGGAGGGTGGCTACACCTTC
CDR3: CASSAREGGYTF

size: -
length: 16
D: -
V: TRBV27
J: TRBJ2-5
DNA: TGTGCCAGCAGTTTATCGTGGGGGACAAGCCAAGAGACCCAGTACTTC
CDR3: CASSLSWGTSQETQYF

size: -
length: 14
D: TRBD2
V: TRBV2
J: TRBJ2-5
DNA: TGTGCCTCCCGACTAGCGGGAGGGCCGGAGACCCAGTACTTC
CDR3: CASRLAGGPETQYF

size: -
length: 15
D: -
V: TRBV7-2
J: TRBJ2-2
DNA: TGTGCCAGCAGCTTAAGCAGAGATGACACCGGGGAGCTGTTTTTT
CDR3: CASSLSRDDTGELFF

size: few
length: 15
D: TRBD2
V: TRBV6-1
J: TRBJ2-3
DNA: TGTGCCAGCAGAGGGACTAGGGGTTTCACAGATACGCAGTATTTT
CDR3: CASRGTRGFTDTQYF

size: -
length: 13
D: TRBD1
V: TRBV7-8
J: TRBJ2-5
DNA: TGTGCCAGCAGCCCGACAGGGCAAGAGACCCAGTACTTC
CDR3: CASSPTGQETQYF

size: -
length: 17
D: -
V: TRBV7-2
J: TRBJ1-5
DNA: TGTGCCAGCAGCTTAAAGGGGTCGGGTATCAGCAATCAGCCCCAGCATTTT
CDR3: CASSLKGSGISNQPQHF

size: -
length: 14
D: TRBD1
V: TRBV7-3
J: TRBJ2-7
DNA: TGTGCCAGCAGCTCCCGGGACAGGGGGAACGAGCAGTACTTC
CDR3: CASSSRDRGNEQYF

size: -
length: 12
D: -
V: TRBV5-6
J: TRBJ1-2
DNA: TGTGCCAGCAGCTCTGACCAATATGGCTACACCTTC
CDR3: CASSSDQYGYTF

size: few
length: 15
D: -
V: TRBV7-2
J: TRBJ2-5
DNA: TGTGCCAGCAGTTCACACAACCCAAACCAAGAGACCCAGTACTTC
CDR3: CASSSHNPNQETQYF

size: -
length: 16
D: TRBD1
V: TRBV5-6
J: TRBJ2-7
DNA: TGTGCCAGCAGCTTTATGCGACAGGGGGCTCTCTACGAGCAGTACTTC
CDR3: CASSFMRQGALYEQYF

size: -
length: 14
D: -
V: TRBV5-1
J: TRBJ2-7
DNA: TGCGCCAGCAAACGGATTCTAGAAGGCTACGAGCAGTACTTC
CDR3: CASKRILEGYEQYF

size: -
length: 11
D: -
V: TRBV6-6
J: TRBJ2-7
DNA: TGTGCCAGCAGTTATCACTACGAGCAGTACTTC
CDR3: CASSYHYEQYF

size: few
length: 12
D: -
V: TRBV5-4
J: TRBJ1-1
DNA: TGTGCCAGCAGCCAAAGACACACTGAAGCTTTCTTT
CDR3: CASSQRHTEAFF

size: -
length: 15
D: -
V: TRBV4-2
J: TRBJ2-5
DNA: TGTGCCAGCAGCCAAGAGTCCCAGGGAGAGGGGACCCAGTACTTC
CDR3: CASSQESQGEGTQYF

size: few
length: 16
D: TRBD2
V: TRBV19
J: TRBJ2-3
DNA: TGTGCCAGTAGTAGTATAACGGCTAGCGGAACAGATACGCAGTATTTT
CDR3: CASSSITASGTDTQYF